Following are 9 T cell receptor beta chains from one sample sequenced in a study of cytomegalovirus exposure and HLA in healthy donors (dated by TCRdb to 2017 to 2019). Preparation of the library involved the immunoSEQ multiplex PCR assay. For the multiplex PCR, a mixture combining 60 forward primers for TCR Vbeta segments and 13 reverse primers for TCR Jbeta segments was used. TCRdb's version of the immuneACCESS table is confined to in-frame rearrangements and falls short of the full clone set. An unresolved V gene accounts for under half of the shortfall where checked; the remainder is of unknown origin. This sample lists about 120,000 clones; around 78% were detected once. The ten biggest clones cover 3.3% of the sample. The source material was PBMCs. These receptors were collected from a woman aged 25 to 39 in good health and CMV-seropositive.

This clone was counted a single time. The rearrangement links TRBV4-3 to TRBJ2-2; tentative D call: TRBD2 (5 bases). The CDR3 is made up of 15 amino acids. V lost 2 bases to trimming and J lost 4 bases, with 11 bases between them. The germline V gene encodes CDR1 LGHNA and CDR2 YSLEER. Here the CDR3 reads CASSQIGLFTGELFF. The CDR3 coding sequence is TGCGCCAGCAGCCAAATCGGACTCTTCACCGGGGAGCTGTTTTTT.

This clone has a single count. V is TRBV14 and J is TRBJ2-5; D remains unclear. CDR3 size: 17 residues. The germline V gene has CDR1 SGHDN and CDR2 FVKESK. Trimming cost V 6 bases and J 8 bases, with 28 bases left between them. The CDR3 region has the DNA TGTGCCAGCAGTCGCTATATCGGAAGTCTAGACCCCGGTACCCAGTACTTC. Encoded protein: CASSRYIGSLDPGTQYF.

The V and J genes are TRBV6-1 and TRBJ1-2; perhaps TRBD1 as D (6 bases). The CDR3 has 14 amino acids. The germline gives CDR1 MNHNS, CDR2 SASEGT. Trimming cost V 8 bases and J 4 bases, with 17 bases left between them. CDR3 bases: TGTGCCAGCCGTCCAGGGGCTGAAATCTATGGCTACACCTTC. This gives the protein CASRPGAEIYGYTF.

The V gene is TRBV29-1, the J gene TRBJ2-2; no definite D call. Germline V gene sequence: CDR1 SQVTM, CDR2 ANQGSEA. V was clipped by 4 bases and J by 1 base, with 10 bases between them. The CDR3 length is 14 residues. The CDR3 region has the DNA TGCAGCGTTGGCGTTAGTCTGAACACCGGGGAGCTGTTTTTT. Protein: CSVGVSLNTGELFF.

The chain has TRBV5-5 and TRBJ1-4; D is undetermined. This CDR3 is built from 16 residues. Germline assignment: CDR1 SGHKS and CDR2 YYEKEE (reference sequence). Trimming cost V 0 bases and J 3 bases, with 12 bases left between them. Written as DNA, the CDR3 is TGTGCCAGCAGCTTGGCCGGGAGGTGGGCTAATGAAAAACTGTTTTTT. The encoded protein is CASSLAGRWANEKLFF.

The chain carries TRBV9 and TRBJ2-5; a weak D match, TRBD2 (6 bases). Trimming took 2 bases from V and 3 from J, leaving 8 bases between them. The CDR3 has 13 residues. Germline CDR1 is SGDLS and CDR2 is YYNGEE. In nucleotides, the CDR3 is TGTGCCAGCAGCGTCAGACTAGAAGAGACCCAGTACTTC. Translating it yields CASSVRLEETQYF.

The rearrangement links TRBV7-2 to TRBJ2-5, with 8 positions matching TRBD2. The germline gives CDR1 SGHTA, CDR2 FQGNSA. The V and J ends lost 7 bases and 1 base, in that order; junction bases with no gene match: 2. This CDR3 is built from 13 residues. CDR3 in amino acids: CASNRGGQETQYF. As DNA, the CDR3 is TGTGCCAGCAACCGGGGGGGCCAAGAGACCCAGTACTTC.

The V call is TRBV19, the J call TRBJ2-1; possibly TRBD2 for D (5 bases). V was clipped by 4 bases and J by 2 bases, with 9 bases between them. CDR1 and CDR2 (germline): LNHDA, SQIVND (reference sequence). CDR3 length equals 14 residues. The CDR3 sequence: CASSRSGTYNEQFF. The CDR3, as DNA: TGTGCCAGTAGTAGATCCGGGACCTACAATGAGCAGTTCTTC.

This chain uses TRBV5-1 with TRBJ2-7, with TRBD1 matching over 7 bases. With 3 bases clipped from V and 1 base from J, the junction kept 4 bases outside the gene matches. The V gene's germline CDR1 is SGHRS and CDR2 YFSETQ. The CDR3 loop spans 14 amino acids. The CDR3 DNA sequence: TGCGCCAGCAGCTGGGGGACAGAATCCTACGAGCAGTACTTC. This sequence encodes CASSWGTESYEQYF.